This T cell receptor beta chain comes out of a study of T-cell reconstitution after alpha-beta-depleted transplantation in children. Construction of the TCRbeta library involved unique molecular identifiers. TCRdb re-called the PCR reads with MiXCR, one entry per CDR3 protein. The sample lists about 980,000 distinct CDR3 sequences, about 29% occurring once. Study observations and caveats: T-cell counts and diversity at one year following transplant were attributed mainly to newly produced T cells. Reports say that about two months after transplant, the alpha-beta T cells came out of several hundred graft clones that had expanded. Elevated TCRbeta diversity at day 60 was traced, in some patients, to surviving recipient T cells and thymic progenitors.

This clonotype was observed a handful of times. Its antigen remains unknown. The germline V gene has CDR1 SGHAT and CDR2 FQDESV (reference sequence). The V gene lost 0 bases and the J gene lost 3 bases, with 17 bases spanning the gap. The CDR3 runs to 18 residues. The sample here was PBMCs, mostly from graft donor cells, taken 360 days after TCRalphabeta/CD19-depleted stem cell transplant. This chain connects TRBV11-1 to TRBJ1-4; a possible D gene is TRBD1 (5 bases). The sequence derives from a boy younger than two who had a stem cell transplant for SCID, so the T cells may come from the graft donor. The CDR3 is CASSLAVIGGGSNEKLFF. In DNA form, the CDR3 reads TGTGCCAGCAGCTTAGCGGTGATTGGTGGGGGATCTAATGAAAAACTGTTTTTT.